This TCR beta chain was obtained from a study of T-cell memory formation after mild COVID-19. Using constant-segment primers, 5'RACE produced TCR alpha and TCR beta cDNA libraries carrying sample barcodes and UMIs. In TCRdb, the 5' RACE reads were re-called with MiXCR into one record per CDR3 protein. Of 270,000 or so distinct CDR3 sequences detected, approximately 15% appear once; the ten largest clones hold 20% to 25%. In the case of this clonotype: The antigen is not known.

Germline values: CDR1 KGHSH, CDR2 LQKENI. CDR3 length: 15 residues. Trimming left V 2 bases short and J 2 bases short, with 12 bases between. Notes on the study in general: Cross-reactive memory apparently joined, as some responding clones appeared in pre-infection memory. Nothing showed for sure that second-wave clones peaking on day 37 were SARS-CoV-2 specific. CD4+ bias marked clones expanding day 15 to 37, unlike balanced contracting clones.

The TCR sequence derives from a man between 18 and 29 years old who had mild COVID-19 (a few samples of this study predate the infection). Cell type and time point are not known. The sequencing sample was made of PBMCs or a T cell subset sorted from them (not recorded which). The V gene is TRBV18, the J gene TRBJ2-5; D possibly corresponds to TRBD1 (6 bases). The CDR3 nucleotides read TGTGCCAGCTCACCAATCATGGACAGACAAGAGACCCAGTACTTC. Its protein product is CASSPIMDRQETQYF.